This T cell receptor beta chain was sequenced in a study of T cells after yellow fever vaccination. About the research overall: Those fractions that held only low numbers of cells were prepared using the SMART-Seq v4 Ultra Low Input RNA kit. Findings and caveats of the study: Most clones from primary vaccination resurfaced after the booster (around 97% CD4, 70% to 90% CD8). Of the clonotypes, a small share occurred in both CD4 and CD8 compartments.

The 5'RACE template-switching step produced TCR cDNA and added a universal primer site and UMIs. One entry per CDR3 protein, called by TCRdb with MiXCR from the 5' RACE reads. The data contain 230,000 or so distinct CDR3 sequences, around 6.7% of them singletons. Germline CDR1 reads MNHNS; CDR2 reads SASEGT. The length of the CDR3 is 13 residues. This clonotype was counted at least ten times. What it recognizes is unknown. The J gene is TRBJ2-7, the V gene TRBV6-1, with 8 bases identical to TRBD2. The source of this sequence is a man aged 30-40 years who received the YFV17D yellow fever vaccine. The sequencing here drew on CD4+ T cells sorted from PBMCs, taken on the day of the yellow fever booster vaccination. Here the CDR3 reads CGTRRGVLGEQYF. The CDR3, as DNA: TGTGGCACCCGGCGGGGGGTACTGGGGGAGCAGTACTTC.